This T cell receptor beta chain comes out of a study of blood T cell repertoires in COVID-19. For the study at large: Sites in the United States, Italy and Spain provided acute and convalescent COVID-19 samples. The analysed material was cDNA or gDNA that came from T cells, B-cell-depleted T cells, or PBMCs.

The authors' processing: Researchers report that nucleated cell counts were estimated from reference gene primer amplification. The assay was immunoSEQ multiplex PCR, and TCRdb's table has in-frame clones only and misses some. The V and J calls and clone size come from that table; D and trimming were worked out from the DNA. Of 300,000 or so clones listed, around 86% are singletons. Germline loops: CDR1 SGHTS, CDR2 YDEGEE. This CDR3 spans 17 amino acids. V was clipped by 4 bases and J by 5 bases, with 21 bases between them. The rearrangement links TRBV5-8 to TRBJ2-2, with a possible D match to TRBD2 (6 bases). The TCR comes from a man aged 50 to 59 with active or convalescent COVID-19. Material for sequencing was peripheral blood. CDR3 nucleotides: TGTGCCAGCAGCCCATGGACGGGAGAAGGGGTGACCGGGGAGCTGTTTTTT. This translates into CASSPWTGEGVTGELFF.